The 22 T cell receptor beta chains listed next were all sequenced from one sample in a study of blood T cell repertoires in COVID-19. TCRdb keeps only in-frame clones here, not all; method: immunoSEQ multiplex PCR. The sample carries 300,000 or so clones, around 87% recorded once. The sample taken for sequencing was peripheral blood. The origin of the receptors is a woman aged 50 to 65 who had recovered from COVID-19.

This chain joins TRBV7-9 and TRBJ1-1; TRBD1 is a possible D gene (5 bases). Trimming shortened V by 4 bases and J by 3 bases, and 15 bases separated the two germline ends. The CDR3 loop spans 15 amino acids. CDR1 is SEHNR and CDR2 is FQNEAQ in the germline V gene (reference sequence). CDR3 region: CASSSIRSRDTEAFF. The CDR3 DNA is TGTGCCAGCAGCTCCATCCGGTCCAGGGACACTGAAGCTTTCTTT.

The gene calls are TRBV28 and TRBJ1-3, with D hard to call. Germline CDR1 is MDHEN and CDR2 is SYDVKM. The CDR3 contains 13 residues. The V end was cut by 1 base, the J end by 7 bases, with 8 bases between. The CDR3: CASSLSGVNTIYF. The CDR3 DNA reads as TGTGCCAGCAGTTTATCCGGGGTGAACACCATATATTTT.

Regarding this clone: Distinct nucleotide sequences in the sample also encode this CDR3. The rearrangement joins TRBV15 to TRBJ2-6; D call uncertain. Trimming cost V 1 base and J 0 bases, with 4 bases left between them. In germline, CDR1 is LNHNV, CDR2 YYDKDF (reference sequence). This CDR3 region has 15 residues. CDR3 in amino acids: CATSRAGSGANVLTF. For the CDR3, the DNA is TGTGCCACCAGCAGAGCCGGCTCTGGGGCCAACGTCCTGACTTTC.

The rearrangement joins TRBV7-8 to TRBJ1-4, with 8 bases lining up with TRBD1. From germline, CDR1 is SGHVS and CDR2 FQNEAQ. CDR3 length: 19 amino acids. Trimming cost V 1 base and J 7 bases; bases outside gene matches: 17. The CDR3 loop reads CASSLEAHGFGTGGEKLFF. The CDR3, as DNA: TGTGCCAGCAGCTTAGAAGCCCACGGTTTTGGTACAGGGGGTGAAAAACTGTTTTTT.

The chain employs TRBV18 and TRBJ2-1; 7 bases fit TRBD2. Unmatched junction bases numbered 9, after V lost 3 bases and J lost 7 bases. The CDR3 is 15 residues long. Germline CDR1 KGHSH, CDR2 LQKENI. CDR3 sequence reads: CASSPTILGGNEQFF. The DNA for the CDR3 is TGTGCCAGCTCACCGACCATCTTGGGAGGGAATGAGCAGTTCTTC.

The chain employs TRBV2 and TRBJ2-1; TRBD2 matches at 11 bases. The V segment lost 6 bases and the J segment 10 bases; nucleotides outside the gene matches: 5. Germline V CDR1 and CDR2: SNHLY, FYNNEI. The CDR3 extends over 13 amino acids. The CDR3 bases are TGTGCCAGCAGGACTAGCGGGGTCAGAGAGCAGTTCTTC. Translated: CASRTSGVREQFF.

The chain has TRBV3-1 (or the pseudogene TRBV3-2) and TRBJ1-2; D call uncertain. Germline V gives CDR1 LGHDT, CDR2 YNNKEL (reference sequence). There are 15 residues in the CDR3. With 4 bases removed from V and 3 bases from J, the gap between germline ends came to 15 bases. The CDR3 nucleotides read TGTGCCAGCAGCCCTCTGCGAGGCTTTTACTATGGCTACACCTTC. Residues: CASSPLRGFYYGYTF.

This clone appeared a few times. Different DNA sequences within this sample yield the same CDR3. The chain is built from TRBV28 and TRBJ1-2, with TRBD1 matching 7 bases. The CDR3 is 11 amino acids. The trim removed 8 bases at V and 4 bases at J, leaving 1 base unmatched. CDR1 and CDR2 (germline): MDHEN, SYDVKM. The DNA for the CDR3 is TGTGCCAGCTCAGGGGGCTATGGCTACACCTTC. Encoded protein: CASSGGYGYTF.

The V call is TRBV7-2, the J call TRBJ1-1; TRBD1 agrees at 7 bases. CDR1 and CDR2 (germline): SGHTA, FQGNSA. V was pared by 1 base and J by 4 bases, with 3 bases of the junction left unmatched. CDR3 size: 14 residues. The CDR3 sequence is CASSLVPGGTEAFF. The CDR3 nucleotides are TGTGCCAGCAGCTTAGTCCCAGGGGGCACTGAAGCTTTCTTT.

The CDR3 loop reads CASSLEGGVYQPQHF. The CDR3 nucleotides are TGCGCCAGCAGCTTGGAGGGAGGGGTATACCAGCCCCAGCATTTT. The chain links TRBV5-1 to TRBJ1-5, with D possibly TRBD1 on 5 matching bases. The CDR3 has 15 amino acids. Trimming removed 0 bases at V and 7 bases at J, with 14 bases between. Germline assignment: CDR1 SGHRS and CDR2 YFSETQ.

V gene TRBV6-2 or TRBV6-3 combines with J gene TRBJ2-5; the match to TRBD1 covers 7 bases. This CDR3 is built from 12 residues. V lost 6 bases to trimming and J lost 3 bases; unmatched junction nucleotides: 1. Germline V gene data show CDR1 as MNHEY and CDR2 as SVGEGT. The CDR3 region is CASSGTEETQYF. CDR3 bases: TGTGCCAGCAGCGGGACAGAAGAGACCCAGTACTTC.

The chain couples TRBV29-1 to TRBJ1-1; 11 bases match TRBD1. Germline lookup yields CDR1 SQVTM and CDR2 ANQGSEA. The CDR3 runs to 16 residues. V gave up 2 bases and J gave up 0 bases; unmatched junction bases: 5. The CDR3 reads CSVELDRGPMNTEAFF. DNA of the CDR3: TGCAGCGTTGAATTGGACAGGGGGCCAATGAACACTGAAGCTTTCTTT. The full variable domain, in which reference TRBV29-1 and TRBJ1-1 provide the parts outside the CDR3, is SAVISQKPSRDICQRGTSLTIQCQVDSQVTMMFWYRQQPGQSLTLIATANQGSEATYESGFVIDKFPISRPNLTFSTLTVSNMSPEDSSIYLCSVELDRGPMNTEAFFGQGTRLTVV.

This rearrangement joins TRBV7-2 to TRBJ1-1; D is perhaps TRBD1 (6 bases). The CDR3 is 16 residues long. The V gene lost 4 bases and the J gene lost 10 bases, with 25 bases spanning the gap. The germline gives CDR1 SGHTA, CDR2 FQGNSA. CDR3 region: CASSSYRDTLGLGAFF. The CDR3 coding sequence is TGTGCCAGCAGCTCCTACCGGGACACTCTCGGGCTTGGAGCTTTCTTT.

CDR3 residues: CASSLDRGNEQFF. The DNA for the CDR3 is TGTGCCAGCAGCTTAGATCGCGGCAATGAGCAGTTCTTC. The rearrangement joins TRBV7-6 to TRBJ2-1; D not certain. This CDR3 contains 13 residues. Trimming left V 1 base short and J 6 bases short, with 7 bases between. CDR1 and CDR2 from the germline V gene are SGHVS and FNYEAQ.

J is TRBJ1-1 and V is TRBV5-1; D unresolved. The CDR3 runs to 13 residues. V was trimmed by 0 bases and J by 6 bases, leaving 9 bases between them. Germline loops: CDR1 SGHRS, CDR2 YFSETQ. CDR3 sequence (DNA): TGCGCCAGCAGCTTGGTGGGCATCTCTGAAGCTTTCTTT. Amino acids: CASSLVGISEAFF.

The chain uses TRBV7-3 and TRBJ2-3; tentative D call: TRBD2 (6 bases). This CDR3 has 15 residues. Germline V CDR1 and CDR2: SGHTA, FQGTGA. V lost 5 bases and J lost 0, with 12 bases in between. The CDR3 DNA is TGTGCCAGCAGCCTTAGCGGAACTAGCACAGATACGCAGTATTTT. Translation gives CASSLSGTSTDTQYF.

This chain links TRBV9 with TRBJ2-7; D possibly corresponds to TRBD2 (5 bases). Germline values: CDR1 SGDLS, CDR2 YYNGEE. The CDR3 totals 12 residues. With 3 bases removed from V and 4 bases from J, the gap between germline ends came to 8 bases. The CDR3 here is CASSGEGYEQYF. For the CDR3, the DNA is TGTGCCAGCAGCGGCGAGGGATACGAGCAGTACTTC.

The CDR3 region has the DNA TGTGCCAGCAGTGGGACAGCTCGATATGCGCAGTATTTT. This translates into CASSGTARYAQYF. This chain uses TRBV2 with TRBJ2-3, with D perhaps matching TRBD1 (6 bases). CDR1 is SNHLY, CDR2 FYNNEI, per germline. V lost 4 bases to trimming and J lost 10 bases, with 15 bases between them. The CDR3 is 13 residues long.

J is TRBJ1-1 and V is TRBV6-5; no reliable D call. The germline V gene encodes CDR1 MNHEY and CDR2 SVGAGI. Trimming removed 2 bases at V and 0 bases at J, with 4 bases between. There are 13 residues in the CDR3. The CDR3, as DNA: TGTGCCAGCAGTTACGCAGTGAACACTGAAGCTTTCTTT. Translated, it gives CASSYAVNTEAFF.

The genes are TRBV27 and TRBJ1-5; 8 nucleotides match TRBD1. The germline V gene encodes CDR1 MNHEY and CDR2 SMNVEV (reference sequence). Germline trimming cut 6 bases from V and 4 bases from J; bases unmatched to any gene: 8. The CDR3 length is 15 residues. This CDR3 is CASSPRQGTNQPQHF. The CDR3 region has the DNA TGTGCCAGCAGCCCACGACAGGGGACGAATCAGCCCCAGCATTTT.

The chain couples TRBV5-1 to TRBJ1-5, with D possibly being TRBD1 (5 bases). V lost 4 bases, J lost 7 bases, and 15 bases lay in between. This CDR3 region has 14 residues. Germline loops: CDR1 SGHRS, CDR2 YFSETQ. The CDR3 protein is CASSPGLSKQPQHF. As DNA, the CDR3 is TGCGCCAGCAGCCCGGGACTTTCTAAACAGCCCCAGCATTTT.

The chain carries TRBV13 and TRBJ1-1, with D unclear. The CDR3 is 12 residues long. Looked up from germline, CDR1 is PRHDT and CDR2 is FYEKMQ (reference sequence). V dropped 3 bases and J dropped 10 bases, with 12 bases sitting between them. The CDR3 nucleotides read TGTGCCAGCAGCTTGGGTCCAGGAGGAGCTTTCTTT. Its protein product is CASSLGPGGAFF.